This entry lists 19 T cell receptor beta chains sequenced from one sample in a study of OX40 agonist ivuxolimab in advanced cancers. Library preparation was by the immunoSEQ multiplex PCR assay. TCRdb carries this immuneACCESS record with in-frame sequences only. Its versions omit some clonotypes, under half of them owing to an unresolved V gene in the studies checked, with the rest unexplained. Recorded for this sample are 40,000 to 45,000 clones; around 80% of them occurred a single time. The ten largest clones add up to around 6.8% of the sample. The sample was CD4+ or CD8+ T cells sorted from blood, taken in a trial of the OX40 agonist ivuxolimab. These receptors were obtained from an adult with an advanced solid tumor such as melanoma, head and neck, liver or kidney cancer.

V usage is TRBV6-5 and J usage is TRBJ2-7, with D possibly matching TRBD2 (6 bases). The CDR3 totals 14 residues. V was clipped by 2 bases and J by 2 bases, with 10 bases between them. Germline V CDR1 and CDR2: MNHEY, SVGAGI. The chain's CDR3 is CASSYGSGAYEQYF. CDR3 nucleotide sequence: TGTGCCAGCAGTTACGGCTCGGGGGCCTACGAGCAGTACTTC.

As DNA, the CDR3 is TGTGCCAGCAGCCCGCACGGCGGGACCGAGCTGTTTTTT. This codes for CASSPHGGTELFF. This rearrangement joins TRBV9 to TRBJ2-2, with D possibly being TRBD2 (6 bases). V dropped 4 bases and J dropped 11 bases, with 15 bases sitting between them. CDR1 SGDLS and CDR2 YYNGEE come from the germline V gene. There are 13 residues in the CDR3.

In DNA form, the CDR3 reads TGTGCCAGCAGTTTGGGACCCGGGCCCTACAATGAGCAGTTCTTC. Its translation: CASSLGPGPYNEQFF. The chain uses TRBV27 and TRBJ2-1; D may match TRBD1 or TRBD2 (5 bases each). Per the germline V gene, CDR1 is MNHEY and CDR2 is SMNVEV (reference sequence). The CDR3 is 15 amino acids. V was shortened by 3 bases and J by 2 bases, with 11 bases between the two germline ends.

This clone was seen a single time. The chain joins TRBV6-1 to TRBJ1-2; possibly TRBD1 for D (6 bases). The CDR3 has 14 residues. Trimming left V 3 bases short and J 4 bases short, with 12 bases between. Looked up from germline, CDR1 is MNHNS and CDR2 is SASEGT. The CDR3 is CASSDLLGAYGYTF. CDR3 nucleotides: TGTGCCAGCAGTGACCTCTTGGGGGCCTATGGCTACACCTTC.

This clone was seen once. The chain has TRBV7-6 and TRBJ1-5, with D unresolved. Germline CDR1 SGHVS, CDR2 FNYEAQ. The CDR3 has 13 residues. Trimming cost V 3 bases and J 5 bases, with 8 bases left between them. The CDR3 nucleotides are TGTGCCAGCAGCTTTACAGAGGATCAGCCCCAGCATTTT. Its translation: CASSFTEDQPQHF.

V usage is TRBV6-6 and J usage is TRBJ1-5; no clear D gene. Germline loops: CDR1 MNHNY, CDR2 SVGAGI (reference sequence). Trimming took off 6 bases at V and 1 base at J, with 10 bases between the two ends. CDR3 size: 14 residues. This CDR3 reads CASSQQNSNQPQHF. CDR3 sequence (DNA): TGTGCCAGCAGCCAGCAAAACAGCAATCAGCCCCAGCATTTT.

The gene calls are TRBV5-8 and TRBJ2-2; D is ambiguous. Trimming removed 0 bases at V and 0 bases at J, with 6 bases between. The CDR3 sequence is 15 residues long. From germline, CDR1 is SGHTS and CDR2 YDEGEE. The CDR3 loop is CASSLALTNTGELFF. The DNA of the CDR3 is TGTGCCAGCAGCTTGGCTTTGACGAACACCGGGGAGCTGTTTTTT.

The chain couples TRBV29-1 to TRBJ2-7, with a tentative D call TRBD1 (6 bases). The germline V and J ends were trimmed by 7 bases and 6 bases, with 16 bases remaining between them. The CDR3 loop spans 12 amino acids. The germline gives CDR1 SQVTM, CDR2 ANQGSEA. The CDR3 DNA is TGCAGCGGGACAGCAGCGGACTTCGAGCAGTACTTC. It yields the protein CSGTAADFEQYF.

The chain couples TRBV6-6 to TRBJ1-2; tentative D call: TRBD1 (5 bases). Looked up from germline, CDR1 is MNHNY and CDR2 is SVGAGI (reference sequence). Trimming cost V 7 bases and J 8 bases, with 14 bases left between them. The CDR3 is 12 residues long. The CDR3 DNA follows: TGTGCCAGCACAACCGGGGGTAGGGGCTACACCTTC. Encoded protein: CASTTGGRGYTF.

The chain uses TRBV5-1 and TRBJ2-1; possible D gene TRBD2, 6 bases. The CDR3 covers 15 residues. V was clipped by 0 bases and J by 2 bases, with 9 bases between them. Germline CDR1 and CDR2: SGHRS and YFSETQ. CDR3 sequence (DNA): TGCGCCAGCAGCTTGGACGCGGGGCCCTACAATGAGCAGTTCTTC. This gives the protein CASSLDAGPYNEQFF.

This rearrangement joins TRBV4-2 to TRBJ2-1, with TRBD2 matching over 14 bases. The junction had 8 bases not matched to a gene; V was cut back by 0 bases and J by 10 bases. The CDR3 spans 17 residues. Germline CDR1 and CDR2: LGHNA and YNFKEQ. CDR3 protein: CASSQDVGTSGRGEQFF. The CDR3 DNA reads TGTGCCAGCAGCCAAGATGTCGGGACTAGCGGGAGAGGGGAGCAGTTCTTC.

This chain connects TRBV5-1 to TRBJ2-1; no reliable D call. This CDR3 is built from 14 residues. Germline V CDR1 and CDR2: SGHRS, YFSETQ. The ends were cut back, 2 bases at V and 7 bases at J, with 13 bases in the middle. CDR3 sequence (DNA): TGCGCCAGCAGCTTTTATCTATCGGAAAATGAGCAGTTCTTC. This translates into CASSFYLSENEQFF.

This rearrangement joins TRBV29-1 to TRBJ1-4; D gene uncertain. V lost 7 bases and J lost 3, with 15 bases in between. The CDR3 is made up of 14 amino acids. The germline gives CDR1 SQVTM, CDR2 ANQGSEA. CDR3 nucleotide sequence: TGCAGCGCGACCGGGGTTTCGGCTAATGAAAAACTGTTTTTT. Protein sequence: CSATGVSANEKLFF.

This clone was observed once. This rearrangement joins TRBV30 to TRBJ1-3; D ambiguous. This CDR3 spans 13 amino acids. V lost 4 bases and J 0 bases, leaving 7 bases between the germline ends. CDR1 and CDR2 (germline): GTSNPN, SVGIG (reference sequence). Here the CDR3 DNA reads TGTGCCTGGACAGTTCTCTCTGGAAACACCATATATTTT. It translates to CAWTVLSGNTIYF.

In DNA, the CDR3 is TGTGCCAGTACCGAACAGGGGTTTGGTTCACCCCTCCACTTT. Translated, it gives CASTEQGFGSPLHF. V gene TRBV19 combines with J gene TRBJ1-6; 7 nucleotides agree with TRBD1. The V gene's germline CDR1 is LNHDA and CDR2 SQIVND (reference sequence). This CDR3 contains 14 residues. V lost 7 bases, J lost 9 bases, and 9 bases stayed unmatched.

This clone occurred a few times. This chain connects TRBV7-2 to TRBJ1-1, with D unresolved. The V gene's germline CDR1 is SGHTA and CDR2 FQGNSA. V was pared by 7 bases and J by 1 base, with 10 bases between. The CDR3 consists of 13 residues. The DNA for the CDR3 is TGTGCCAGCACCCGGACGCCGAACACTGAAGCTTTCTTT. This encodes CASTRTPNTEAFF.

Notes on this clone: The junction departs from the called germline gene at one end, perhaps through a read error. This chain uses TRBV10-3 with TRBJ2-3, with 10 bases aligning to TRBD2. The CDR3 totals 16 residues. CDR1 is ENHRY, CDR2 SYGVKD, per germline. The CDR3 DNA reads as TGTGCCGTCAGTAGTCCCGGGACTAGCGACACAGATACGCAGTATTTT. It is translated as CAVSSPGTSDTDTQYF.

The chain recombines TRBV7-9 with TRBJ2-2; possible D gene TRBD1, 6 bases. CDR3 length equals 16 residues. Trimming stripped 5 bases from V and 0 bases from J, with 13 bases between. CDR1 is SEHNR, CDR2 FQNEAQ, per germline (reference sequence). CDR3 nucleotide sequence: TGTGCCAGCAGCGACGCAGGGGCCGCGAACACCGGGGAGCTGTTTTTT. Its translation: CASSDAGAANTGELFF.

The chain has TRBV7-2 and TRBJ2-1; 10 bases are a match to TRBD2. CDR1 is SGHTA and CDR2 is FQGNSA in the germline V gene. V trimming: 4 bases; J trimming: 6 bases; junction bases outside the gene matches: 12. The CDR3 is 17 amino acids. The CDR3 protein is CASSSSRSGRVRNEQFF. The CDR3 DNA follows: TGTGCCAGCAGCTCCAGTCGAAGCGGGAGGGTTCGCAATGAGCAGTTCTTC.